This T cell receptor (beta chain) was recorded in a study of blood T cell repertoires in COVID-19. This table comes from immunoSEQ multiplex PCR, and its TCRdb copy is limited to in-frame clones, with some not included. Of 9,700 or so clones in the sample, approximately 78% were seen once. The CDR3 is made up of 12 amino acids. Looked up from germline, CDR1 is ENHRY and CDR2 is SYGVKD. Unmatched junction bases numbered 4, after V lost 9 bases and J lost 4 bases. This TCR came from a man aged 55 to 69 with active COVID-19. Sequenced: peripheral blood. J is TRBJ2-5 and V is TRBV10-3; 8 bases agree with TRBD1. The CDR3 loop reads CAIQGAGETQYF. The CDR3 coding sequence is TGTGCCATTCAGGGGGCAGGAGAGACCCAGTACTTC.